Only a few counts were recorded for the clone carrying this TCR beta chain. Its cognate antigen is unknown. The CDR3 has 15 residues. Germline lookup yields CDR1 MNHNS and CDR2 SASEGT. Trimming removed 5 bases at V and 5 bases at J, with 16 bases between. A universal primer site came from template switching; cDNA carried unique molecular identifiers. From the 5' RACE reads, TCRdb called clonotypes with MiXCR, one entry per CDR3 protein. The table lists about 720,000 distinct CDR3 sequences, around a sixth of them singletons. This record comes from a study of identical twins. General observations from the study: Conclusions were drawn cross-sectionally by statistical analysis, without following the same donors.

The same specimen was also included in a second study, on T cells expressing NK-cell markers. Turning to that study: Investigators obtained TCR beta repertoires from sorted CD3+CD56+NKG2C+, CD3+CD56+NKG2C- and CD3+CD56-NKG2C+ T cells. Uncertainty persisted over the HCMV specificity of expanded NKG2C+ T cell clones.

This TCR derives from a woman aged 18-29 years in good health. The chain joins TRBV6-1 to TRBJ1-5; possible D gene TRBD1, 5 bases. Sequencing was performed on PBMCs. DNA of the CDR3: TGTGCCAGCAGTATCACGGGGACGGATGATCAGCCCCAGCATTTT. It encodes CASSITGTDDQPQHF.